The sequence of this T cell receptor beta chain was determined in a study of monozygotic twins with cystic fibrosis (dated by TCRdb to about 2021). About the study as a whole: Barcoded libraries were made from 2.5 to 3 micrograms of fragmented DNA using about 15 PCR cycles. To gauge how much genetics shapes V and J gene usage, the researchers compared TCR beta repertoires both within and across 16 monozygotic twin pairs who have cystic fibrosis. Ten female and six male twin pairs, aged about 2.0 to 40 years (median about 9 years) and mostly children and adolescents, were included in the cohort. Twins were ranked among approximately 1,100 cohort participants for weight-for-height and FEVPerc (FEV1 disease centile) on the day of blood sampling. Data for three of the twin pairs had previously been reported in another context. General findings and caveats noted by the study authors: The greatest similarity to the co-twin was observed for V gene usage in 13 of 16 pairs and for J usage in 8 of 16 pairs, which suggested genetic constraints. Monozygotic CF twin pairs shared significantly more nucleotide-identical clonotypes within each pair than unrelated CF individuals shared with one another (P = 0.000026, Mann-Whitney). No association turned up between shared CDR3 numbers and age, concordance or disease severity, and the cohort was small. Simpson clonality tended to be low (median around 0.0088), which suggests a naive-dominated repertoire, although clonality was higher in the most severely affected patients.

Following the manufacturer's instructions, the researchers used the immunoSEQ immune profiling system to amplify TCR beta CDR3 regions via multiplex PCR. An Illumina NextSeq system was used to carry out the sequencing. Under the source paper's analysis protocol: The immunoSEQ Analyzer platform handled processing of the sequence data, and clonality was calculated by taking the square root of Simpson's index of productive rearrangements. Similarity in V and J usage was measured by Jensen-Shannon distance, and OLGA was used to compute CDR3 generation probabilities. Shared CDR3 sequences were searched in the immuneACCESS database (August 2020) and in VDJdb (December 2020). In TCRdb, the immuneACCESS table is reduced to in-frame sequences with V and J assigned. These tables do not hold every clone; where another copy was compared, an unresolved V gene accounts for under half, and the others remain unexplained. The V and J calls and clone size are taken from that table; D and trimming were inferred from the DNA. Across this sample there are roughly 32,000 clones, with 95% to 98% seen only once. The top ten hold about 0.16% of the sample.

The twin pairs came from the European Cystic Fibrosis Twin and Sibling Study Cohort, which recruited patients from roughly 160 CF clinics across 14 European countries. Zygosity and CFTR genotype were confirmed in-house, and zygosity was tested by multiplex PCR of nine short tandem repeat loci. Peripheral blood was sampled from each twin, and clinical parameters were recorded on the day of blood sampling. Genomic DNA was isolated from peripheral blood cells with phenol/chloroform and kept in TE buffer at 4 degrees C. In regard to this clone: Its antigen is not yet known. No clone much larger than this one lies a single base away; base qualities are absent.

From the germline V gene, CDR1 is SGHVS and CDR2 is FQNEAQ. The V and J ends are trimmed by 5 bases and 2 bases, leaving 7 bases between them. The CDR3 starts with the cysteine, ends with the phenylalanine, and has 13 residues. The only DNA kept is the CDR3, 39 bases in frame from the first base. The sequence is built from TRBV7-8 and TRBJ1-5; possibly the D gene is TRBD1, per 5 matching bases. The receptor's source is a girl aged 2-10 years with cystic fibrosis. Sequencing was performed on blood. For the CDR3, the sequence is CASSGGGNQPQHF. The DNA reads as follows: TGTGCCAGCAGCGGGGGTGGCAATCAGCCCCAGCATTTT.